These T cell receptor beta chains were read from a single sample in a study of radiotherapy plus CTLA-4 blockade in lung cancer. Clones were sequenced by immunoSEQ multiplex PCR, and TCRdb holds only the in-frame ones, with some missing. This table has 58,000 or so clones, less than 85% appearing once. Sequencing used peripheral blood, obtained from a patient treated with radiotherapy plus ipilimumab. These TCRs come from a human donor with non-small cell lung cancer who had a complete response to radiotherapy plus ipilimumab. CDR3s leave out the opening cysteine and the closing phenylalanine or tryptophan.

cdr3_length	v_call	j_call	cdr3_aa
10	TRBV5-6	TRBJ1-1	ASSPRQGSAF
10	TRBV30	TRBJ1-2	AWSITGEGYT
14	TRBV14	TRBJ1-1	ASSQDFKAWNTEAF
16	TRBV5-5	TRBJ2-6	ASSDTGVPRPGANVLT
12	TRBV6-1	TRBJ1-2	ASSEYGQSLGYT
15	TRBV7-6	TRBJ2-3	ASSGRGLAGDTDTQY
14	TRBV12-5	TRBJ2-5	ASGVGDRGFQETQY
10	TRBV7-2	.	ASSLRGYEQY
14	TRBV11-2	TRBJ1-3	ASSRIAGTDRNTIY
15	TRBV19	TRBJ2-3	ASSTRTSGSFTDTQY
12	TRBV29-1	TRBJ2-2	SVARTANTGELF